The 25 T cell receptor beta chains below all came from one sample that was sequenced in a study of control samples from healthy donors and cancer patients. The assay was immunoSEQ multiplex PCR, and TCRdb's table has in-frame clones only and misses some. This repertoire shows 200,000 or so clones, roughly nine tenths found once; its top ten account for 1.5% to 2%. Material: blood. The receptors originated from a man aged 25-45 years in good health.

The chain joins TRBV5-1 to TRBJ2-3; no reliable D call. Per the germline V gene, CDR1 is SGHRS and CDR2 is YFSETQ. V was shortened by 3 bases and J by 0 bases, with 8 bases between the two germline ends. The CDR3 length is 14 residues. CDR3 DNA: TGCGCCAGCAGCTCGACACCTAGCACAGATACGCAGTATTTT. Protein: CASSSTPSTDTQYF.

The CDR3 loop reads CASRGVIYGYTF. DNA for the CDR3: TGTGCCAGCAGGGGGGTGATCTATGGCTACACCTTC. This sequence joins TRBV12-3 or TRBV12-4 and TRBJ1-2, with D perhaps matching TRBD1 (5 bases). The CDR3 spans 12 residues. V lost 6 bases, J lost 4 bases, and 9 bases lay in between.

The chain links TRBV6-5 to TRBJ1-1; D is perhaps TRBD1 (6 bases). The germline V and J ends were trimmed by 5 bases and 8 bases, with 21 bases remaining between them. The V gene's germline CDR1 is MNHEY and CDR2 SVGAGI. The CDR3 is 15 residues long. The CDR3 sequence: CASSIYLGQREEAFF. The CDR3 DNA follows: TGTGCCAGCAGTATATACTTAGGACAGCGCGAAGAAGCTTTCTTT.

Details on this clone: The sample contains more than one DNA sequence encoding this CDR3. The chain has TRBV3-1 (or the pseudogene TRBV3-2) and TRBJ2-7; D remains unclear. Germline V CDR1 and CDR2: LGHDT, YNNKEL (reference sequence). The CDR3 is 12 residues long. The germline V and J ends were trimmed by 0 bases and 3 bases, with 3 bases remaining between them. CDR3 in DNA: TGTGCCAGCAGCCAAGATTTCTACGAGCAGTACTTC. Protein product: CASSQDFYEQYF.

This sequence joins TRBV11-2 and TRBJ2-3; D is ambiguous. V was cut by 5 bases and J by 5 bases, with 11 bases left in between. Germline CDR1 reads SGHAT; CDR2 reads FQNNGV. The CDR3 covers 13 residues. CDR3 amino acids: CASSTTQVDTQYF. The CDR3 coding sequence is TGTGCCAGCAGCACGACACAAGTAGATACGCAGTATTTT.

The chain joins TRBV30 to TRBJ2-7, with 8 nucleotides matching TRBD1. The germline CDR1 and CDR2 sequences are GTSNPN and SVGIG (reference sequence). The V segment lost 1 base and the J segment 2 bases; nucleotides outside the gene matches: 1. CDR3 length equals 13 residues. The CDR3 region is CAWSAQGAYEQYF. CDR3 nucleotides: TGTGCCTGGAGTGCACAGGGGGCCTACGAGCAGTACTTC.

The chain recombines TRBV27 with TRBJ1-1; D is undetermined. Germline CDR1 reads MNHEY; CDR2 reads SMNVEV (reference sequence). The CDR3 extends over 13 amino acids. Trimming removed 6 bases from V and 0 bases from J, with 8 bases in between. The CDR3 DNA follows: TGTGCCAGCAGGAGACGGGTGAACACTGAAGCTTTCTTT. Encoded protein: CASRRRVNTEAFF.

V gene TRBV25-1 combines with J gene TRBJ2-2, with D possibly being TRBD1 (7 bases). The germline CDR1 and CDR2 sequences are MGHDK and SYGVNS. This CDR3 is built from 17 residues. Trimming took off 1 base at V and 4 bases at J, with 16 bases between the two ends. The CDR3, as DNA: TGTGCCAGCAGTGAATTAGGAGGGGGCAAAGGCACCGGGGAGCTGTTTTTT. Translated, it gives CASSELGGGKGTGELFF.

The count of this clone is one. V gene TRBV7-6 combines with J gene TRBJ2-3, with 8 bases identical to TRBD2. The germline V gene encodes CDR1 SGHVS and CDR2 FNYEAQ. CDR3 length: 16 amino acids. The junction had 9 bases not matched to a gene; V was cut back by 5 bases and J by 2 bases. The CDR3 nucleotides are TGTGCCAGCAGCAGGCGGCGGGGGGAAATCACAGATACGCAGTATTTT. Translation gives CASSRRRGEITDTQYF.

In DNA form, the CDR3 reads TGTGCCAGCAGGGGTCAGGGGGGTGAAAAACTGTTTTTT. This gives the protein CASRGQGGEKLFF. The chain employs TRBV25-1 and TRBJ1-4; 7 bases agree with TRBD1. CDR1 and CDR2 from the germline V gene are MGHDK and SYGVNS. Trimming removed 6 bases from V and 7 bases from J; junction bases left unmatched: 5. The CDR3 totals 13 residues.

The chain recombines TRBV19 with TRBJ2-1; 11 bases line up with TRBD2. Germline trimming cut 10 bases from V and 7 bases from J; bases unmatched to any gene: 12. CDR3 length equals 15 residues. Germline-derived CDR1 and CDR2 are LNHDA and SQIVND (reference sequence). The CDR3 nucleotides are TGTGCCACCCGTTCGGTGGCTAGCGGGGGGAATGAGCAGTTCTTC. Amino acids: CATRSVASGGNEQFF. The whole variable domain, filled in from reference TRBV19 and TRBJ2-1, reads DGGITQSPKYLFRKEGQNVTLSCEQNLNHDAMYWYRQDPGQGLRLIYYSQIVNDFQKGDIAEGYSVSREKKESFPLTVTSAQKNPTAFYLCATRSVASGGNEQFFGPGTRLTVL.

The rearrangement uses TRBV2 and TRBJ1-2; tentative D call: TRBD1 (6 bases). The germline V and J ends were trimmed by 7 bases and 4 bases, with 22 bases remaining between them. The V gene's germline CDR1 is SNHLY and CDR2 FYNNEI. The CDR3 covers 16 residues. CDR3 bases: TGTGCCAGCACCGTGGGCCCATCAGGGGTAATCTATGGCTACACCTTC. Translating gives CASTVGPSGVIYGYTF.

The CDR3 here is CASSLDPAGSVYGYTF. The DNA of the CDR3 is TGTGCCAGCAGCTTAGATCCCGCAGGGTCCGTCTATGGCTACACCTTC. V usage is TRBV11-2 and J usage is TRBJ1-2; D might be TRBD1 (5 bases). The V gene's germline CDR1 is SGHAT and CDR2 FQNNGV. The CDR3 runs 16 residues. V was shortened by 0 bases and J by 4 bases, with 15 bases between the two germline ends.

J is TRBJ2-7 and V is TRBV7-8; 7 bases are shared with TRBD1. Per germline, CDR1 SGHVS and CDR2 FQNEAQ. The CDR3 totals 17 residues. J gave up 5 bases and V 2 bases, and 15 bases lay outside the gene matches. Here the CDR3 DNA reads TGTGCCAGCAGCTTATCATTGGGTGGGGGACAGAAACACGAGCAGTACTTC. Protein product: CASSLSLGGGQKHEQYF.

CDR3 protein: CASSLVAMNTGELFF. The CDR3 nucleotides are TGCGCCAGCAGCTTGGTTGCCATGAACACCGGGGAGCTGTTTTTT. This chain joins TRBV5-1 and TRBJ2-2; the D is unclear. The V gene lost 0 bases and the J gene lost 1 base, with 7 bases spanning the gap. Germline CDR1 is SGHRS and CDR2 is YFSETQ. The CDR3 extends over 15 amino acids.

This rearrangement joins TRBV13 to TRBJ1-3, with 7 bases that match TRBD1. The V gene's germline CDR1 is PRHDT and CDR2 FYEKMQ (reference sequence). V lost 5 bases, J lost 2 bases, and 6 bases stayed unmatched. The CDR3 runs 15 residues. CDR3 sequence: CASSKRQGAGNTIYF. Written as DNA, the CDR3 is TGTGCCAGCAGCAAACGACAGGGAGCTGGAAACACCATATATTTT. The full variable domain, its missing parts supplied by reference TRBV13 and TRBJ1-3, is AAGVIQSPRHLIKEKRETATLKCYPIPRHDTVYWYQQGPGQDPQFLISFYEKMQSDKGSIPDRFSAQQFSDYHSELNMSSLELGDSALYFCASSKRQGAGNTIYFGEGSWLTVV.

V is TRBV7-8 and J is TRBJ1-5; D is possibly TRBD1 (6 bases). Trimming took off 2 bases at V and 2 bases at J, with 10 bases between the two ends. CDR1 SGHVS and CDR2 FQNEAQ come from the germline V gene. CDR3 length: 15 amino acids. CDR3 sequence reads: CASSLPSGGNQPQHF. The CDR3 DNA reads TGTGCCAGCAGCTTACCTTCAGGGGGCAATCAGCCCCAGCATTTT.

The chain joins TRBV7-8 to TRBJ1-2; D is ambiguous. Germline CDR1 is SGHVS and CDR2 is FQNEAQ. With 5 bases removed from V and 6 bases from J, the gap between germline ends came to 16 bases. The length of the CDR3 is 14 residues. The CDR3: CASSPTEARDGYTF. CDR3 in DNA: TGTGCCAGCAGCCCTACCGAAGCGAGGGATGGCTACACCTTC.

This clone has just one count. The chain recombines TRBV11-3 with TRBJ2-1, with 7 bases fitting TRBD1. CDR3 size: 15 residues. V shed 4 bases and J 0 bases; nucleotides not matched to a gene: 3. The germline CDR1 and CDR2 sequences are SGHNT and YENEEA. The CDR3 sequence: CASSSGQSSYNEQFF. In DNA, the CDR3 is TGTGCCAGCAGCTCGGGACAGAGCTCCTACAATGAGCAGTTCTTC.

The rearrangement uses TRBV2 and TRBJ2-3; 10 positions agree with TRBD2. Germline loops: CDR1 SNHLY, CDR2 FYNNEI. This CDR3 has 14 residues. V was pared by 5 bases and J by 6 bases, with 5 bases of the junction left unmatched. In DNA, the CDR3 is TGTGCCAGCAGTCCGGGACTAGCGAGGGATACGCAGTATTTT. Amino acid sequence: CASSPGLARDTQYF.

The rearrangement joins TRBV3-1 (or the pseudogene TRBV3-2) to TRBJ1-6, with D possibly matching TRBD1 (6 bases). CDR3 size: 15 residues. The ends were cut back, 2 bases at V and 5 bases at J, with 10 bases in the middle. CDR1 and CDR2 from the germline V gene are LGHDT and YNNKEL (reference sequence). CDR3 region: CASSQRSGDNSPLHF. The CDR3 DNA reads TGTGCCAGCAGCCAAAGGTCAGGGGATAATTCACCCCTCCACTTT.

The rearrangement links TRBV3-1 (or the pseudogene TRBV3-2) to TRBJ2-1; no definite D call. The CDR3 covers 13 residues. The V gene lost 1 base and the J gene lost 7 bases, with 8 bases spanning the gap. CDR1 LGHDT and CDR2 YNNKEL come from the germline V gene (reference sequence). The CDR3 is CASSQVHGNEQFF. As DNA, the CDR3 is TGTGCCAGCAGCCAAGTGCATGGGAATGAGCAGTTCTTC.

The J gene is TRBJ1-5, the V gene TRBV12-3 or TRBV12-4; D gene ambiguous. CDR3 length: 13 amino acids. V was clipped by 3 bases and J by 5 bases, with 8 bases between them. The CDR3 nucleotides are TGTGCCAGCAGTTTTCAACTTGATCAGCCCCAGCATTTT. It yields the protein CASSFQLDQPQHF.

V and J are TRBV11-2 and TRBJ2-2; 9 nucleotides agree with TRBD1. Germline CDR1 reads SGHAT; CDR2 reads FQNNGV. V lost 5 bases, J lost 6 bases, and 4 bases stayed unmatched. CDR3 size: 14 residues. This CDR3 is CASSLDRGAGELFF. The CDR3 DNA is TGTGCCAGCAGCCTGGACAGGGGCGCCGGGGAGCTGTTTTTT.

This rearrangement joins TRBV3-1 (or the pseudogene TRBV3-2) to TRBJ2-1; the D call may be TRBD1 or TRBD2 (5 bases each). V was clipped by 4 bases and J by 2 bases, with 12 bases between them. Germline loops: CDR1 LGHDT, CDR2 YNNKEL (reference sequence). This CDR3 has 15 residues. The DNA for the CDR3 is TGTGCCAGCAGCCCCCTTGGGACCACCTACAATGAGCAGTTCTTC. This encodes CASSPLGTTYNEQFF.